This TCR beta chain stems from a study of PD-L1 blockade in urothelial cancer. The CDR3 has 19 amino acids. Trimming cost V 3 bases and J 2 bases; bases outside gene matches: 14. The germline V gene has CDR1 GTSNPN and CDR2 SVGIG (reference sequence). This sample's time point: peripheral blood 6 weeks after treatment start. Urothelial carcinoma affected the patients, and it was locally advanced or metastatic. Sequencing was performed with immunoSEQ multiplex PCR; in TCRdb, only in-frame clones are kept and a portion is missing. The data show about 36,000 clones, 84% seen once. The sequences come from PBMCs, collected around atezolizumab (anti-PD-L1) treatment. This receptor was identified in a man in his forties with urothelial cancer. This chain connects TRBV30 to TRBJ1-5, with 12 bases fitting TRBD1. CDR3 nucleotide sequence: TGTGCCTGGAGCCCCCAGTGGGGACAGGGGGCTGGGGGCAATCAGCCCCAGCATTTT. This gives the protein CAWSPQWGQGAGGNQPQHF.